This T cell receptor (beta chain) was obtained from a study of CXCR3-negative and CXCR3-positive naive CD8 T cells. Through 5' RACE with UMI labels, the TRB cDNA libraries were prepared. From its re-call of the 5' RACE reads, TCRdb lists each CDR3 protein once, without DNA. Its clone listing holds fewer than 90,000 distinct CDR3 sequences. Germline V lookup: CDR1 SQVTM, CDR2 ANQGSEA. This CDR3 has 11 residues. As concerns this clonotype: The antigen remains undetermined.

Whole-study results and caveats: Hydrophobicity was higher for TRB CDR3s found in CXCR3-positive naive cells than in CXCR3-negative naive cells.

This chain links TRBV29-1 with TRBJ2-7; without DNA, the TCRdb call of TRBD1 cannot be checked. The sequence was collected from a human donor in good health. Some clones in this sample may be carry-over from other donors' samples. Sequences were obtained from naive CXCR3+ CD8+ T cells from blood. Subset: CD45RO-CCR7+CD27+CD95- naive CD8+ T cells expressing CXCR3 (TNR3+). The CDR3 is CSVEAGNEQYF.